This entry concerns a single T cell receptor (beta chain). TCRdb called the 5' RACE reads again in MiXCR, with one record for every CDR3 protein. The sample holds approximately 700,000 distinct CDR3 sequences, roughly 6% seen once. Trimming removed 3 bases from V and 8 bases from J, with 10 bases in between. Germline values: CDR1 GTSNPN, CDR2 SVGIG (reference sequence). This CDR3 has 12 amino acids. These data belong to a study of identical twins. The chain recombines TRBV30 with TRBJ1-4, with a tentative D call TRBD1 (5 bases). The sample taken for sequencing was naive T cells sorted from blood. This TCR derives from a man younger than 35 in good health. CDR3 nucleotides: TGTGCCTGGAGCGCAGGGAACGAAAAACTGTTTTTT. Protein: CAWSAGNEKLFF.